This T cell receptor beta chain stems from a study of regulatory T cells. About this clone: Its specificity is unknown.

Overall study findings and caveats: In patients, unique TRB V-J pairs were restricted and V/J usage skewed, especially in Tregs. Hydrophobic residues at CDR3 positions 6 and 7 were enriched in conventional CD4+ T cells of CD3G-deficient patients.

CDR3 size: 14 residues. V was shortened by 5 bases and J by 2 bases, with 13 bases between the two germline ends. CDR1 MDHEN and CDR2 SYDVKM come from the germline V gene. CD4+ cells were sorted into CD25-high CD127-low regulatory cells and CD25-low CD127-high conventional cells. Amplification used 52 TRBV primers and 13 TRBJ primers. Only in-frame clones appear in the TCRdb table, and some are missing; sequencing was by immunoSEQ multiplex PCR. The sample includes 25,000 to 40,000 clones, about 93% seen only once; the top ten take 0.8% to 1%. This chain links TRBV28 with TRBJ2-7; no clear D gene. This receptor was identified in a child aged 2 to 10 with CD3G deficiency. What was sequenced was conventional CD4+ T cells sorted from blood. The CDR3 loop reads CASSAASSTYEQYF. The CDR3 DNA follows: TGTGCCAGCAGTGCGGCCAGTTCAACCTACGAGCAGTACTTC.